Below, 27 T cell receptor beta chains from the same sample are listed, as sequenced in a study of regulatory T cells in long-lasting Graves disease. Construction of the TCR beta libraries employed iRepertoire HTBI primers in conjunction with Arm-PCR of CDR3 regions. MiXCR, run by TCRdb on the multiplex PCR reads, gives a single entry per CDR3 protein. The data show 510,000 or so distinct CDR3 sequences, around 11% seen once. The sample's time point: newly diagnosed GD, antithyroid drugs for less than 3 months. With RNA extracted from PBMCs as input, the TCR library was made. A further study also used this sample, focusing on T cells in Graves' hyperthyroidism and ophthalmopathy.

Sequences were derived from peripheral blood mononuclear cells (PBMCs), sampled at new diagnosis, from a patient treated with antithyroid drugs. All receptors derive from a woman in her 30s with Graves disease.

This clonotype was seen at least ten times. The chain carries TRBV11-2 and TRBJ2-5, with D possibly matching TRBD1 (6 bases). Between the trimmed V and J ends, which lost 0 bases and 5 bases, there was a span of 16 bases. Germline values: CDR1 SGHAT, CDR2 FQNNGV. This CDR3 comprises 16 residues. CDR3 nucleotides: TGTGCCAGCAGCTTAGATGGAAGGGGACAAGGCGAGACCCAGTACTTC. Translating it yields CASSLDGRGQGETQYF.

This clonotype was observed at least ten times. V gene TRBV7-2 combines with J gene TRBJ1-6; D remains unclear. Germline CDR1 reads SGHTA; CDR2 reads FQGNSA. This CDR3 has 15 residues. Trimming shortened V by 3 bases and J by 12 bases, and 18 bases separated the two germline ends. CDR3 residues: CASSFPASRSEPLHF. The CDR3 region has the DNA TGTGCCAGCAGCTTCCCCGCTTCCCGCTCTGAACCCCTCCACTTT. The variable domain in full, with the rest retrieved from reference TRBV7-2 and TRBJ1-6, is GAGVSQSPSNKVTEKGKDVELRCDPISGHTALYWYRQSLGQGLEFLIYFQGNSAPDKSGLPSDRFSAERTGGSVSTLTIQRTQQEDSAVYLCASSFPASRSEPLHFGNGTRLTVT.

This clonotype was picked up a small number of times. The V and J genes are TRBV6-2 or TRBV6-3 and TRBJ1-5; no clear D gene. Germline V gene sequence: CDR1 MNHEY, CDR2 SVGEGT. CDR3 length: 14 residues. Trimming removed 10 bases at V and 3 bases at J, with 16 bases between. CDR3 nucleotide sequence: TGTGCCACCGAAAGCGGTGGAGTCAATCAGCCCCAGCATTTT. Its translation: CATESGGVNQPQHF.

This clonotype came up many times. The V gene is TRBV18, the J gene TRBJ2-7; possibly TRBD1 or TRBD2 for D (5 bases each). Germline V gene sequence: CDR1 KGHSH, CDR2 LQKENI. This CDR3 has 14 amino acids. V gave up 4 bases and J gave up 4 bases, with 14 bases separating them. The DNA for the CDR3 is TGTGCCAGCTCACTAAGGGGAGAAAGGTACGAGCAGTACTTC. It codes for CASSLRGERYEQYF.

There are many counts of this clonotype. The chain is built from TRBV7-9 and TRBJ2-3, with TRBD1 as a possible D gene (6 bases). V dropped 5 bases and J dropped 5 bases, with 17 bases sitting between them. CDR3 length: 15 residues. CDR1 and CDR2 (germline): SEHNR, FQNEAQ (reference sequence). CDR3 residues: CASSLEWTVGDTQYF. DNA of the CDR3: TGTGCCAGCAGCCTGGAGTGGACAGTCGGAGATACGCAGTATTTT.

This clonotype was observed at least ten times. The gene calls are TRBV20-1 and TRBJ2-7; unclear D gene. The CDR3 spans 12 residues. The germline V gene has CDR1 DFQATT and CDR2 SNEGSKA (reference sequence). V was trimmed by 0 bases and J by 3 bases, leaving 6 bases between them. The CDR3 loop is CSARDPHYEQYF. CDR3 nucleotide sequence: TGCAGTGCTAGAGATCCGCACTACGAGCAGTACTTC.

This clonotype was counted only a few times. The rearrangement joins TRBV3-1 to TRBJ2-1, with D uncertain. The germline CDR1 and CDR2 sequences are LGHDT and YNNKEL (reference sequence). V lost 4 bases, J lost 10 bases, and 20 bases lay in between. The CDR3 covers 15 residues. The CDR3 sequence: CASSLDPGTRGEQFF. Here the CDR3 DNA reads TGTGCCAGCAGCCTAGACCCCGGCACCCGTGGGGAGCAGTTCTTC.

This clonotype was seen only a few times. In nucleotides, the CDR3 is TGTGCCATCAGCAATCCGGGACCCCACGAGCAGTACTTC. As protein: CAISNPGPHEQYF. The gene calls are TRBV10-3 and TRBJ2-7; TRBD1 or TRBD2 may be the D gene (5 bases each). The CDR3 totals 13 residues. The V end was cut by 6 bases, the J end by 5 bases, with 14 bases between. Germline CDR1 reads ENHRY; CDR2 reads SYGVKD.

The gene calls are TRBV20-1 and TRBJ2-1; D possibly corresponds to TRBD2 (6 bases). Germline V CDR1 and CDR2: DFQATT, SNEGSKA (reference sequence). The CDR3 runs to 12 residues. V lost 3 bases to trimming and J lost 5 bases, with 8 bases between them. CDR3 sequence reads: CSASSGNNEQFF. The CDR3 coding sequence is TGCAGTGCTAGTAGCGGTAACAATGAGCAGTTCTTC.

DNA for the CDR3: TGTGCCAGCAGCTCCACAAACAACTATGGCTACACCTTC. This codes for CASSSTNNYGYTF. The J gene is TRBJ1-2, the V gene TRBV7-9; D gene uncertain. CDR1 SEHNR and CDR2 FQNEAQ come from the germline V gene (reference sequence). The ends were cut back, 4 bases at V and 2 bases at J, with 8 bases in the middle. The CDR3 is made up of 13 amino acids.

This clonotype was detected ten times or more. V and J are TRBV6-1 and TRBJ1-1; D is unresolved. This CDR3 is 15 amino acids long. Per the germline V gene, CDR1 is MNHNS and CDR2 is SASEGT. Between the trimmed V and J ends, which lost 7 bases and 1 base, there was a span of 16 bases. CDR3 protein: CASTRASSTNTEAFF. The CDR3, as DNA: TGTGCCAGCACTAGGGCCTCGAGCACGAACACTGAAGCTTTCTTT.

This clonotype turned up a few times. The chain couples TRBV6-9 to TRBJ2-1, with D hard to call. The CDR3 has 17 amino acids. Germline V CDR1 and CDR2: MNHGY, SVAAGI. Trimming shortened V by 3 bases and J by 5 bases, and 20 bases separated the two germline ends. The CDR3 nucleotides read TGTGCCAGCAGTTACTACCCACGACTCGGTTTGGACAATGAGCAGTTCTTC. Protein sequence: CASSYYPRLGLDNEQFF.

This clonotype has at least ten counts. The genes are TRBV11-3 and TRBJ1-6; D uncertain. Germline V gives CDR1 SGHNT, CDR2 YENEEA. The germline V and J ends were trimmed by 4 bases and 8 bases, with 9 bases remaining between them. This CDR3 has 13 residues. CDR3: CASSSQQDSPLHF. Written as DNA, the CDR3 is TGTGCCAGCAGCTCACAGCAGGATTCACCCCTCCACTTT.

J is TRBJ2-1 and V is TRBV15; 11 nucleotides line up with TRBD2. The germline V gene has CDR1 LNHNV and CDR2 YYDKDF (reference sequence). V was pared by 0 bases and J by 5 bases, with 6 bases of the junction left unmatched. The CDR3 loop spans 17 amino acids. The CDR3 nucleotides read TGTGCCACCAGCAGAGAACTTAGCGGGAGGGGGGACAATGAGCAGTTCTTC. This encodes CATSRELSGRGDNEQFF.

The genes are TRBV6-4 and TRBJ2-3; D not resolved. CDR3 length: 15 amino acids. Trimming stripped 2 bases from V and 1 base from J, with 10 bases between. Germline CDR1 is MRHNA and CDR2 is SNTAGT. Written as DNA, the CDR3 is TGTGCCAGCAGTGACACACCTGGGGGCACAGATACGCAGTATTTT. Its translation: CASSDTPGGTDTQYF.

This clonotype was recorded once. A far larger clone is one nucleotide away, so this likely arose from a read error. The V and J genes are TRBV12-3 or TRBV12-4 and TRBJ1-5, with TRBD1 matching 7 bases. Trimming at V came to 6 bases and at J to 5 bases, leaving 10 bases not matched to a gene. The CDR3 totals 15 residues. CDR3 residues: CASRSEDRHDQPQHF. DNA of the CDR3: TGTGCCAGCAGATCGGAGGACAGGCACGATCAGCCCCAGCATTTT.

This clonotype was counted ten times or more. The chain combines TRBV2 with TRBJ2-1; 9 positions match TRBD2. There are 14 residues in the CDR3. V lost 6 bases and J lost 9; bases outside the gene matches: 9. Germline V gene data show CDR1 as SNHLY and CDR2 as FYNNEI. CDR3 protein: CASSVGAGGSEQFF. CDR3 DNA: TGTGCCAGCAGCGTCGGGGCGGGAGGGTCTGAGCAGTTCTTC.

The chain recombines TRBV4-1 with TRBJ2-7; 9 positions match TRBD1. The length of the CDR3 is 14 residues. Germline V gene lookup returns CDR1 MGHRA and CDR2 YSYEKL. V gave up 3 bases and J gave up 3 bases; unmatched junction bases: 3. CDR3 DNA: TGCGCCAGCAGCCACCGGGACAGGGACTACGAGCAGTACTTC. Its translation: CASSHRDRDYEQYF.

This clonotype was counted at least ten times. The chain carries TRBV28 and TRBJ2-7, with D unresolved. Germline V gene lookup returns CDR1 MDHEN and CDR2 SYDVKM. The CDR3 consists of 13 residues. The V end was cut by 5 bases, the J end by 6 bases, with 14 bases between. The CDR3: CASSQVVRIEQYF. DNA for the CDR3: TGTGCCAGCAGTCAGGTTGTCCGGATCGAGCAGTACTTC.

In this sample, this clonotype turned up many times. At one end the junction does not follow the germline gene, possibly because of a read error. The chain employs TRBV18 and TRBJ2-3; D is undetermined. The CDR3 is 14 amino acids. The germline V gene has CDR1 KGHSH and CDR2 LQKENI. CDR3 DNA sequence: TGTGCCGGCTCACCAAACTATAGGACAGATACGCAGTATTTT. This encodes CAGSPNYRTDTQYF.

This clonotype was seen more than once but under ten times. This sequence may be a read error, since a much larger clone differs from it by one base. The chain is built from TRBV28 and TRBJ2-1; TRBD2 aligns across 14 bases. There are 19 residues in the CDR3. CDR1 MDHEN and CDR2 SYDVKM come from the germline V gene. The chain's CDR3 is CASSLVPHRLAGGPHERFF. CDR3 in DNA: TGTGCCAGCAGTTTAGTCCCCCACCGACTAGCGGGAGGGCCGCATGAGCGGTTCTTC.

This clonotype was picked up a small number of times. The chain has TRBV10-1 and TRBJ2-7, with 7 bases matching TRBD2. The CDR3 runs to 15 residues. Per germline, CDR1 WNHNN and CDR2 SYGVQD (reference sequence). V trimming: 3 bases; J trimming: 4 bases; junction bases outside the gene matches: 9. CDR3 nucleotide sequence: TGCGCCAGCAGTGATCTTTGGCAGGGAGGGTACGAGCAGTACTTC. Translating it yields CASSDLWQGGYEQYF.

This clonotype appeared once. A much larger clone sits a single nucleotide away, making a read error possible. DNA of the CDR3: TGTGCCAGCAGTGCGGCTAGCGGGGCTTACAATGAGCAGTTCTTC. Translated, it gives CASSAASGAYNEQFF. The V and J genes are TRBV27 and TRBJ2-1; the match to TRBD2 covers 9 bases. Germline-derived CDR1 and CDR2 are MNHEY and SMNVEV (reference sequence). V trimming: 5 bases; J trimming: 4 bases; junction bases outside the gene matches: 6. CDR3 length: 15 residues.

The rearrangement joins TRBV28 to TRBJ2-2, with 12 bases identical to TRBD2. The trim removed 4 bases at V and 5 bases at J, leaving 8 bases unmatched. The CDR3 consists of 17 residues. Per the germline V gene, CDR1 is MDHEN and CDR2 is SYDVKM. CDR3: CASSSRLAGVRTGELFF. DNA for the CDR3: TGTGCCAGCAGTTCCAGACTAGCGGGAGTTAGGACCGGGGAGCTGTTTTTT.

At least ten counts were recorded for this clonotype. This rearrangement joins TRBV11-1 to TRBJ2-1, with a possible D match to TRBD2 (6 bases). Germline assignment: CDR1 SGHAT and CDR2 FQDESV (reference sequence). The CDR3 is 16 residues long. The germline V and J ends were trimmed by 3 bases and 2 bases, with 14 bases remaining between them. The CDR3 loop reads CASSFPEGIPYNEQFF. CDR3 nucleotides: TGTGCCAGCAGCTTCCCGGAGGGAATCCCCTACAATGAGCAGTTCTTC.

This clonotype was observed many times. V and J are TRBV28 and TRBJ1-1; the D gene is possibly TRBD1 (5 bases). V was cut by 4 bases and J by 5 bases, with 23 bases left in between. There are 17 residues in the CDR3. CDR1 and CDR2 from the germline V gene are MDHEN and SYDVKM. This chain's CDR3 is CASSSPREVSGATEAFF. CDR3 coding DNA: TGTGCCAGCAGTTCACCCCGCGAGGTGTCCGGGGCGACTGAAGCTTTCTTT.

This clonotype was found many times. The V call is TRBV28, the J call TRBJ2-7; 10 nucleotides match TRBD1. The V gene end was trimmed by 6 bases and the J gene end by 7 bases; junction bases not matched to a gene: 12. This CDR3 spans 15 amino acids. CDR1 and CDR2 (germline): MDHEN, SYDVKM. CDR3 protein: CASRLSTGGRLEQYF. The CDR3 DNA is TGTGCCAGCAGGCTATCGACAGGGGGCCGGCTGGAGCAGTACTTC.